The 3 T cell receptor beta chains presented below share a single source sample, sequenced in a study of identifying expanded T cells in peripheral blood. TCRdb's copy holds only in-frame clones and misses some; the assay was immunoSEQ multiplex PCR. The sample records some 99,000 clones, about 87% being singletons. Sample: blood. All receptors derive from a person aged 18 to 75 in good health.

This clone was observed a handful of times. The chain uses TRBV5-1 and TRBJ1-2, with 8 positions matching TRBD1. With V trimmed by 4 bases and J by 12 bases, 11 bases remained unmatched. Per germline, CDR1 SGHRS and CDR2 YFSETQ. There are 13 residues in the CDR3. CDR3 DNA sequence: TGCGCCAGCAGCGCCGGACAGGGAAAATCAAACACCTTC. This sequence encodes CASSAGQGKSNTF. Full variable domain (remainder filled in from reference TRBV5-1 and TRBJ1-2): KAGVTQTPRYLIKTRGQQVTLSCSPISGHRSVSWYQQTPGQGLQFLFEYFSETQRNKGNFPGRFSGRQFSNSRSEMNVSTLELGDSALYLCASSAGQGKSNTFGSGTRLTVV.

CDR3 in amino acids: CASSPGGYNTDTQYF. In DNA, the CDR3 is TGCGCCAGCAGCCCCGGCGGATATAACACAGATACGCAGTATTTT. The rearrangement links TRBV5-1 to TRBJ2-3, with D uncertain. The V end lost 4 bases, the J end lost 2 bases, and 14 bases lay between the germline ends. The CDR3 is 15 amino acids. Germline V gene sequence: CDR1 SGHRS, CDR2 YFSETQ. The entire variable domain, with the rest obtained from reference TRBV5-1 and TRBJ2-3, is as follows: KAGVTQTPRYLIKTRGQQVTLSCSPISGHRSVSWYQQTPGQGLQFLFEYFSETQRNKGNFPGRFSGRQFSNSRSEMNVSTLELGDSALYLCASSPGGYNTDTQYFGPGTRLTVL.

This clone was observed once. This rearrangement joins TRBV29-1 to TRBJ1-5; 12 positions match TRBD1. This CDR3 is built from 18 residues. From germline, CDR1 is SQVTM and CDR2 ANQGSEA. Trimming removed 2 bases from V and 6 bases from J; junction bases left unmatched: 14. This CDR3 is CSVERGTGGGSFGQPQHF. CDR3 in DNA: TGCAGCGTTGAAAGAGGGACAGGGGGCGGCTCCTTTGGTCAGCCCCAGCATTTT.